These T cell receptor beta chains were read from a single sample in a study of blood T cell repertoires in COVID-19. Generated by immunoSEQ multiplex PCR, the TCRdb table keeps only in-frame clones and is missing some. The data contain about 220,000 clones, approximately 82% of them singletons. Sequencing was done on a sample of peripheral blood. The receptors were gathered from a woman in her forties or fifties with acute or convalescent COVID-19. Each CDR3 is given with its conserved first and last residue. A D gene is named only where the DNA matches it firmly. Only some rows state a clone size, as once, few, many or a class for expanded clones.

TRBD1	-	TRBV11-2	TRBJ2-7	CASSLGDRDPYEQYF	TGTGCCAGCAGCTTAGGGGACAGGGACCCCTACGAGCAGTACTTC
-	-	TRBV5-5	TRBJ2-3	CASNDLPGTSRTDTQYF	TGTGCCAGCAACGACCTCCCGGGTACGAGCCGCACAGATACGCAGTATTTT
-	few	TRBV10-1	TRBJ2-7	CAVQGYEQYF	TGCGCCGTACAGGGTTACGAGCAGTACTTC
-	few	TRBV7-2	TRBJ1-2	CASSSAQRTGGYTF	TGTGCCAGCAGCTCCGCCCAGCGAACGGGAGGCTACACCTTC
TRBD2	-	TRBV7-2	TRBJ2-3	CASSLLGGRGDTQYF	TGTGCCAGCAGCTTACTGGGTGGGAGGGGCGATACGCAGTATTTT
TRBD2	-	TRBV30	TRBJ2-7	CAWSLGTSGRFSYEQYF	TGTGCCTGGAGTCTCGGGACTAGCGGGAGATTCTCCTACGAGCAGTACTTC
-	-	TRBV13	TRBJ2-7	CASSLRRGDEQYF	TGTGCCAGCAGTCTAAGGCGCGGGGACGAGCAGTACTTC
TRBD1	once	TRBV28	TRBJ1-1	CASSFTGGFPIFGEAFF	TGTGCCAGCAGTTTTACAGGGGGCTTTCCCATTTTCGGTGAAGCTTTCTTT
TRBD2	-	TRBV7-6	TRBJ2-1	CASSSQLAGAFNEQFF	TGTGCCAGCAGCTCGCAACTAGCGGGAGCTTTTAATGAGCAGTTCTTC
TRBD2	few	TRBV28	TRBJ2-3	CASSGLAGLDTQYF	TGTGCCAGCAGTGGGCTAGCGGGATTGGATACGCAGTATTTT
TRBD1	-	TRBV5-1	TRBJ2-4	CASSLGAQGAGNIQYF	TGCGCCAGCAGCTTGGGTGCACAGGGGGCGGGAAACATTCAGTACTTC
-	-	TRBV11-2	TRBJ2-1	CASSPDNEQFF	TGTGCCAGCAGCCCAGACAATGAGCAGTTCTTC
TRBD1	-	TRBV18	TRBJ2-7	CASSPRDRGTHEQYF	TGTGCCAGCTCACCCCGGGACAGGGGAACCCACGAGCAGTACTTC
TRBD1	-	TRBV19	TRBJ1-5	CASSTGTGGIQPQHF	TGTGCCAGTAGTACCGGGACAGGGGGTATCCAGCCCCAGCATTTT
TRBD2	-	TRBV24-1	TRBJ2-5	CATSDSRLAGGETQYF	TGTGCCACCAGTGACTCGAGACTAGCGGGAGGGGAGACCCAGTACTTC
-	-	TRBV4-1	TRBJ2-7	CASSQENRASYEQYF	TGCGCCAGCAGCCAGGAAAACAGGGCCTCCTACGAGCAGTACTTC
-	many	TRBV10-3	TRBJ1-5	CAISGGSNQPQHF	TGTGCCATTTCGGGAGGGAGCAATCAGCCCCAGCATTTT
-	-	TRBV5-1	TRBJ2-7	CASSQRPGTAYEQYF	TGCGCCAGCAGCCAGAGGCCGGGAACGGCCTACGAGCAGTACTTC
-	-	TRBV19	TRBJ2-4	CASIDKTVAGAKNIQYF	TGTGCCAGTATCGATAAGACAGTGGCAGGGGCCAAAAACATTCAGTACTTC
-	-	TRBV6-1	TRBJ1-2	CASSQDLGYGYTF	TGTGCCAGCAGTCAGGACTTAGGCTATGGCTACACCTTC
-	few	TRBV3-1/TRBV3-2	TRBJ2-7	CASSQGPGNTYEQYF	TGTGCCAGCAGCCAAGGTCCGGGGAATACCTACGAGCAGTACTTC
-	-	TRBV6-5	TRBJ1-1	CASSGTAQDEAFF	TGTGCCAGCAGCGGAACGGCTCAGGATGAAGCTTTCTTT
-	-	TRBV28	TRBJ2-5	CASSLNRVSETQYF	TGTGCCAGCAGCCTCAACAGGGTCTCAGAGACCCAGTACTTC
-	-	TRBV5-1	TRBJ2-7	CASSLEAGNVDEQYF	TGCGCCAGCAGCTTGGAGGCCGGGAATGTAGACGAGCAGTACTTC
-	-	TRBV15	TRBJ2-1	CATSIAGSYNEQFF	TGTGCCACCAGCATAGCCGGAAGCTACAATGAGCAGTTCTTC
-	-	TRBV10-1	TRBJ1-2	CASRRTVKWYGYTF	TGCGCCAGCAGGCGGACAGTTAAATGGTATGGCTACACCTTC
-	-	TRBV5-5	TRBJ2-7	CASSGQRTTGEQYF	TGTGCCAGCAGCGGACAACGGACCACTGGGGAGCAGTACTTC